The TCR beta chain described here comes from a study of cytomegalovirus exposure and HLA in healthy donors listed by TCRdb under 2017. In terms of the full investigation: An earlier analysis of around 600 of the donors reported about 290 Gb of sequence data and some 120 million unique TCR beta sequences from 150 million to 200 million T cells. An early release covering around 630 HLA-typed donors comprised roughly 300 gigabases of sequencing data and around 85 million unique TCR sequences. Among the approximately 400 genotyped donors, about 83% belonged to the genetic ancestry cluster associated with self-reported Caucasian donors. The study aimed to test whether cataloging public T cell receptors could reveal signatures of past pathogen exposure. The study used immunosequencing to profile the T cell repertoires of 666 subjects and linked those repertoires to cytomegalovirus serostatus. Besides the first cohort of roughly 640 subjects, a separate validation cohort made up of over a hundred different subjects was used. High-throughput TCR immunosequencing, statistical association of individual TCRs with disease status, and machine learning were combined to predict cytomegalovirus infection status. In a later analysis, previously published TCR beta repertoires from about 640 donors were re-analyzed and high-resolution HLA genotyping was added so that TCR occurrence patterns could be studied. The later analysis used no new phenotypic data to find candidate immune exposures, relying instead on TCR beta sequences and their occurrence across donors. An earlier analysis of approximately 630 of the donors applied high-throughput TCR beta sequencing to assess whether each TCR beta V gene segment acted as functional or pseudogenic. Donor age, sex, ethnicity and CMV serostatus were compiled alongside the repertoire data. In a later genetic analysis, genome-wide SNP genotypes for about 65% of the roughly 700 donors were used, and that subset was treated as a discovery cohort. Every repertoire in the discovery cohort had been generated on one and the same sequencing platform. HLA typing covered class I and class II loci at four-digit resolution. Typing coverage differed by locus: A, B, C, DRB1 and DQB1 were typed in about 620-630 donors, DQA1 in about 560, DPA1 in 606, and DPB1 in 472. A few DR-DQ haplotypes were treated as single units for association and clustering because of strong linkage in the cohort. Across about 370 genotyped donors of the cohort, an average of approximately 220,000 unique TCR beta nucleotide sequences per donor were sequenced, and roughly 18% of those sequences were non-productive.

In the case of this clone: Its antigen remains undetermined. No much larger clone is present one base from it, and per-base qualities are unavailable. The same CDR3 can be traced to other DNA sequences in this sample.

V lost 1 base and J lost 0 bases; the stretch between them is 13 bases long. The germline V gene gives CDR1 as MDHEN and CDR2 as SYDVKM. CDR3 length: 16 amino acids, cysteine to phenylalanine. Of all the DNA, just the CDR3 is kept, 48 bases in frame from base 1. The cohort was made up of about 670 healthy bone marrow donors. At the time of sampling, all cohort members were nominally healthy, though unrecorded immune exposures were likely present. The donor was CMV seronegative and belonged to the group of 352 seronegative cohort members. Every donor gave a peripheral blood sample, and the peripheral blood mononuclear cells from that sample were used for TCR beta sequencing. Genomic DNA extraction from the blood cell samples was performed with the Qiagen DNeasy Blood Extraction Kit. Study-wide conclusions, independent of this receptor: According to a later genetic analysis, donors in an Asian-associated ancestry cluster had fewer N-insertions in productive TCRs than the approximately 670-donor mean. The cohort was sequenced for TCR beta chains only, and without alpha or paired-chain data the features that could be detected were limited. Broadly in line with IMGT annotations, most TCR beta V segments showed up in productive rearrangements about 87% or about 30% of the time in an earlier analysis of approximately 640 of the donors. The 87-base-pair reads could not distinguish some IMGT-functional V segments, including TRBV6-2 and TRBV6-3, so those segments were excluded. Correlated functional status among segregating V segments might be attributable to linkage disequilibrium, but an unknown experimental factor could not be ruled out. HLA typing was unavailable for some donors at each locus, so association tests used only the typed subset. The presence/absence analyses assumed that sequencing depth was roughly uniform across donors, and that assumption may not be true. The study gave a list of roughly 150 TCR beta chains associated with cytomegalovirus. A group of highly shared sequence variants was considered likely to be a technical artifact of the sequencing pipeline. An association between a missense DCLRE1C variant and V-gene and J-gene trimming of TCR beta chains was found in a later genetic analysis and replicated in an independent cohort. Most TCR sequences were seen in very few donors, while some public TCRs were found in many individuals. In a later analysis, HLA-associated TCR beta chains showed more clonal expansion and lower generation probabilities than non-associated chains that were equally common. Some 16 rarely observed V segments, including chromosome 9 orphons, were excluded from the earlier analysis of about 500 of the donors because counts were too low. For the cohort, immune exposure information was limited to CMV serostatus. According to the authors, the approach could potentially be generalized to other disease states and immunological phenotypes. Assigning TCR associations to individual alleles was difficult when HLA alleles, especially DR and DQ, strongly co-occurred. Several of the top co-occurrence clusters appeared to be linked to parvovirus B19, influenza, CMV and Epstein-Barr virus, according to a later analysis. Cytomegalovirus status was reported to be diagnosed by the classifier with high specificity and sensitivity in both the original and validation cohorts. In a later analysis, some 18,000 TCR beta sequences were associated with specific HLA alleles at a false discovery rate of 0.05. A few of the identified cytomegalovirus-associated TCR beta chains were confirmed in vitro to be specific for cytomegalovirus antigens. In a later analysis, TCR association rates were found to vary across HLA loci, with the most associated TCRs seen for DRB1 alleles and the fewest for HLA-C alleles. In a later analysis, most CMV-associated TCR beta chains were found to appear HLA-restricted, with HLA associations seemingly driven largely by CMV exposure. A further reported finding was that TCR beta sequences accurately predicted the HLA-A and HLA-B alleles for most subjects in the first cohort.

The library was made by the immunoSEQ multiplex PCR assay. The multiplex PCR relied on a mix of 60 forward primers for TCR Vbeta segments and 13 reverse primers for TCR Jbeta segments. The CDR3 region of rearranged TCR beta genes was amplified from genomic DNA with a multiplex PCR assay. The amplified TCR beta libraries were sequenced on the Illumina HiSeq System as 87-base-pair reads. Concerning the study's data processing: Across the 700 or so repertoires, a later analysis counted tens of millions of unique TCR beta chains, about 10 million of which were shared by at least two donors. Raw reads were error-corrected and collapsed into unique sequences by a nearest-neighbor algorithm in which closely related sequences were merged to remove PCR and sequencing errors. To assign V, D and J gene segments, CDR3 sequences were aligned to IMGT reference sequences. For a sequence to be retained, a match of at least six nucleotides to both a V gene segment and a J gene segment was required. Rearrangements were called productive when the CDR3 lacked stop codons and stayed in frame with V and J; all others were non-productive. CDR3 was defined according to IMGT convention as the region running from the second conserved V-encoded cysteine to the conserved J-encoded phenylalanine. Sequences without an unambiguous match to a single V gene segment were excluded from the earlier analysis of about 640 of the donors. An earlier analysis of a few hundred of the donors classified V segments as functional when productive rearrangements were above 56.7% and as segregating when the standard deviation between donors was above 5%. A statistical classification framework was developed to diagnose cytomegalovirus status using the catalog of TCR beta chain sequences. A later analysis assigned V and J genes by comparing TCR nucleotide sequences with IMGT/GENE-DB human TR gene sequences. The TCRdist pipeline was used in a later analysis to assign CDR3 sequences and most-parsimonious VDJ recombination scenarios. In a later analysis, every TCR beta chain was defined by the combination of its CDR3 amino acid sequence and its V-gene family, and reads without a unique V-gene family were dropped. To address suspected cross-contamination and a sequencing artifact, a later analysis removed several hundred highly shared, low-generation-probability nucleotide sequences. In a later analysis, a clonal expansion index for each public chain was calculated from normalized within-repertoire ranks of inferred template counts. In a later analysis, generation probabilities were computed with a VDJ recombination model fitted to out-of-frame rearrangements, and the resulting probabilities were checked against IGoR. Hypergeometric tests were used in a later analysis to score TCR-TCR, TCR-HLA and TCR-CMV co-occurrence, with a repertoire-size bias correction applied to the TCR pairs. In a later analysis, false discovery rates were estimated by permuting HLA or CMV assignments 20 times. In a later analysis, co-occurring TCRs were grouped with DBSCAN, and TCRdist sequence similarity was added when clustering was performed within HLA-allele-positive subsets. For co-occurrence clustering, repertoires with fewer than 30,000 or more than 120,000 public chains were excluded, along with about five repertoires with anomalous nucleotide sharing. The table comes from immuneACCESS by way of TCRdb, which keeps in-frame sequences with V and J called. Part of the clones is missing from these tables; in studies checked, under half for an unresolved V gene and the rest for unknown reasons. That table gives V, J and clone size, and the DNA gave D and trimming. Counted in this sample were about 200,000 clones; over 60% of them appeared once. The top ten hold 0.63% of the sample.

In this chain, TRBV28 is recombined with TRBJ2-7, with an unclear D gene assignment. The clonotype originates from a man aged 18 to 35 in good health and CMV-seronegative. The material sequenced was PBMCs. The sequenced DNA is TGTGCCAGCAGTTTATATGAGCGAGAGGACTCCTACGAGCAGTACTTC. It translates as CASSLYEREDSYEQYF.